This is a list of T cell receptor beta chains from one sample in a study of cytomegalovirus exposure and HLA in healthy donors. Repertoires were generated with immunoSEQ multiplex PCR, while TCRdb's copy carries only in-frame clones and drops some. With around 130,000 clones in the sample, the ten largest clones hold about 1.6%. The specimen sequenced was PBMCs. These receptors originate from a woman aged 40 to 55 in good health and CMV-seronegative. Each CDR3 is given with its conserved first and last residue.

CDR3aa,v_gene
CASSQDFATVYGYTF,TRBV14
CASSLRGRGDETQYF,TRBV4-2
CASREERGYTF,TRBV28
CASSEAGVQANYGYTF,TRBV6-1
CASRDRVFTDTQYF,TRBV7-2
CASSVGLQGYGYTF,TRBV7-9
CASGLVLAGRPLYGYTF,TRBV12-5
CSVEDLEQYF,TRBV29-1
CASSLRGTGVTTDTQYF,TRBV7-9
CASSPDSFVGTQYF,TRBV7-2
CASSFGGIPDTQYF,TRBV27
CASSLEPRSEAFF,TRBV11-3
CASRSGGAGTEAFF,TRBV6-4
CASSPGQGVEKLFF,TRBV6-6
CASSPSLRDTDRGTIYF,TRBV18
CASSPTGASNQPQHF,TRBV5-1
CASSLTDQNQPQHF,TRBV7-6
CASSPRLAGGPGETQYF,TRBV7-2
CASSSTGNTEAFF,TRBV11-2
CASSVGGGESSYGYTF,TRBV9
CASSSGIGLIREQFF,TRBV5-1
CASSQDKTGVSNQPQHF,TRBV4-2
CSVCRQVNTEAFF,TRBV29-1
CASSEGASTDTQYF,TRBV9
CASKRGISGNTIYF,TRBV9
CASGFSISTDVLDSPLHF,TRBV12-5
CASSLGTGGGYTF,TRBV7-9
CASSLRQGFNTEAFF,TRBV4-1
CASYGSTLSGANVLTF,TRBV9
CASSPVYNEQFF,TRBV28
CSVSHRGNTIYF,TRBV29-1
CASSFDGQGRFF,TRBV7-8
CASSGSRISGNTIYF,TRBV2
CASSDYSYEQYF,TRBV6-1
CASSPGGAGTEAFF,TRBV28
CASSESRGYGYTF,TRBV25-1
CASRVRRTEAFF,TRBV28
CASDAGDRSLHF,TRBV2
CARQQESTNEKLFF,TRBV7-6
CASSQEGVRNQPQHF,TRBV4-1